These 3 T cell receptor beta chains share one sample of origin, sequenced in a study of cytomegalovirus exposure and HLA in healthy donors. Clones were read by immunoSEQ multiplex PCR, and TCRdb kept only the in-frame ones, dropping some. The sample contains approximately 220,000 clones, 80% to 90% of which appear only once. Sequenced sample: PBMCs. The receptors come from a young man in good health and CMV-seronegative.

DNA for the CDR3: TGTGCCAGCAGCTTAAGGTTGCGGGACACCATATATTTT. It translates to CASSLRLRDTIYF. This chain joins TRBV11-2 and TRBJ1-3; no clear D gene. Trimming left V 2 bases short and J 8 bases short, with 10 bases between. The CDR3 extends over 13 amino acids. Per germline, CDR1 SGHAT and CDR2 FQNNGV.

The chain joins TRBV30 to TRBJ1-1; the D is unclear. In germline, CDR1 is GTSNPN, CDR2 SVGIG (reference sequence). Trimming cost V 0 bases and J 3 bases, with 5 bases left between them. The CDR3 extends over 12 amino acids. The DNA for the CDR3 is TGTGCCTGGAGTGTAAGCGACACTGAAGCTTTCTTT. It specifies CAWSVSDTEAFF.

The rearrangement links TRBV4-3 to TRBJ1-3; 9 bases agree with TRBD1. CDR1 is LGHNA, CDR2 YSLEER, per germline. J lost 2 bases, V lost 4 bases, and 6 bases had no gene match. This CDR3 region has 16 residues. The CDR3 sequence is CASSPLGTGTGNTIYF. The CDR3 bases are TGCGCCAGCAGCCCCCTCGGGACAGGGACTGGAAACACCATATATTTT.